The next 5 T cell receptor beta chains were all read from a single sample in a study of T cells in Graves' hyperthyroidism and ophthalmopathy. Template material for amplifying TCR beta CDR3 regions consisted of RNA transcripts. The TCR CDR3 was amplified in a first-round RT-PCR using the HTBI primer set. One entry per CDR3 protein, called by TCRdb with MiXCR from the multiplex PCR reads. The table records about 200,000 distinct CDR3 sequences, 17% of them present only once. Material for sequencing was blood. The receptors come from a man between 45 and 60 years old with Graves' hyperthyroidism.

The CDR3 is CASSQTGGGNQPQHF. CDR3 nucleotide sequence: TGTGCCAGCAGCCAGACAGGTGGGGGCAATCAGCCCCAGCATTTT. The chain links TRBV27 to TRBJ1-5, with D possibly being TRBD1 (6 bases). The ends were cut back, 6 bases at V and 2 bases at J, with 14 bases in the middle. The CDR3 runs 15 residues. CDR1 MNHEY and CDR2 SMNVEV come from the germline V gene (reference sequence).

As to this clonotype: This could be a read error, since a much larger clone is one nucleotide away. This chain links TRBV7-2 with TRBJ2-1; either TRBD1 or TRBD2 may fit D (9 bases each). Germline V gene data show CDR1 as SGHTA and CDR2 as FQGNSA. The CDR3 has 15 residues. The CDR3 sequence is CASSSSGTGLSEQCF. The CDR3 DNA sequence: TGTGCCAGCAGCTCTAGCGGGACAGGGTTGAGTGAGCAGTGCTTC.

At least ten counts were recorded for this clonotype. The V and J genes are TRBV11-3 and TRBJ2-1; 8 bases line up with TRBD2. Per germline, CDR1 SGHNT and CDR2 YENEEA. With 5 bases clipped from V and 4 bases from J, the junction kept 10 bases outside the gene matches. CDR3 size: 16 residues. This CDR3 reads CASSPLSTGGYNEQFF. Written as DNA, the CDR3 is TGTGCCAGCAGCCCCCTCTCAACGGGAGGGTACAATGAGCAGTTCTTC.

In its sample, this clonotype was seen many times. The V and J genes are TRBV7-3 and TRBJ1-6, with D possibly TRBD1 on 6 matching bases. The V end lost 6 bases, the J end lost 10 bases, and 16 bases lay between the germline ends. This CDR3 spans 14 amino acids. CDR1 is SGHTA, CDR2 FQGTGA, per germline. CDR3 protein: CASSDGGTQSPLHF. Here the CDR3 DNA reads TGTGCCAGCAGTGATGGGGGCACCCAATCACCCCTCCACTTT.

This chain uses TRBV9 with TRBJ2-3; D gene ambiguous. Germline V gene data show CDR1 as SGDLS and CDR2 as YYNGEE. Between the trimmed V and J ends, which lost 1 base and 1 base, there was a span of 4 bases. CDR3 size: 13 residues. The CDR3: CASSVSGTDTQYF. CDR3 nucleotides: TGTGCCAGCAGCGTATCCGGCACAGATACGCAGTATTTT.